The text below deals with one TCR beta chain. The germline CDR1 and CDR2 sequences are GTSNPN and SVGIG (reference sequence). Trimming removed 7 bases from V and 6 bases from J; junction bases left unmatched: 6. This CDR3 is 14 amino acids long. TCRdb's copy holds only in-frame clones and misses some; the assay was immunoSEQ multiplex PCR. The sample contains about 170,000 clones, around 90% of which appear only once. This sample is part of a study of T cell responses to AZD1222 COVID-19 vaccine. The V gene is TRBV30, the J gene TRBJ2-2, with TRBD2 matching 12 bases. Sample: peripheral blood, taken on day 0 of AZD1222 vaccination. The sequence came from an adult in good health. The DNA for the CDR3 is TGTGCCTACACTAGCGGGGGGTGGCCCGGGGAGCTGTTTTTT. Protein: CAYTSGGWPGELFF.